The 11 T cell receptor beta chains reported below all come from one sample, sequenced in a study of radiotherapy plus CTLA-4 blockade in lung cancer. Sequencing was performed with immunoSEQ multiplex PCR; in TCRdb, only in-frame clones are kept and a portion is missing. The table shows about 94,000 clones, with roughly 80% occurring only once. The sample here was peripheral blood, taken from a patient treated with radiotherapy plus ipilimumab. All receptors derive from a human donor with non-small cell lung cancer that progressed on radiotherapy plus ipilimumab.

V and J are TRBV27 and TRBJ2-2; 9 nucleotides match TRBD1. CDR3 length equals 15 residues. V lost 7 bases and J lost 3; bases outside the gene matches: 6. The germline gives CDR1 MNHEY, CDR2 SMNVEV (reference sequence). Here the CDR3 DNA reads TGTGCCAGCACCCTACAGGGGGCCGACACCGGGGAGCTGTTTTTT. Protein product: CASTLQGADTGELFF.

The V and J genes are TRBV7-8 and TRBJ2-1; 13 bases fit TRBD2. Germline V gives CDR1 SGHVS, CDR2 FQNEAQ. Trimming removed 5 bases from V and 7 bases from J; junction bases left unmatched: 5. The CDR3 covers 15 residues. The CDR3 DNA reads TGTGCCAGCAGCCTTGGGACTAGCGGGACAAATGAGCAGTTCTTC. Its protein is CASSLGTSGTNEQFF.

The chain carries TRBV19 and TRBJ1-2; 8 bases map to TRBD1. The junction had 7 bases not matched to a gene; V was cut back by 3 bases and J by 4 bases. Germline loops: CDR1 LNHDA, CDR2 SQIVND (reference sequence). This CDR3 is 15 amino acids long. CDR3 nucleotides: TGTGCCAGTAGTATTCCTGGGACAGGAAGCTATGGCTACACCTTC. Encoded protein: CASSIPGTGSYGYTF.

CDR3 in amino acids: CSAGDGRPEDTQYF. DNA for the CDR3: TGCAGCGCAGGGGACGGGAGGCCCGAGGATACGCAGTATTTT. The genes are TRBV29-1 and TRBJ2-3; D possibly corresponds to TRBD2 (7 bases). CDR1 and CDR2 from the germline V gene are SQVTM and ANQGSEA. Trimming shortened V by 7 bases and J by 6 bases, and 20 bases separated the two germline ends. The CDR3 consists of 14 residues.

The chain joins TRBV28 to TRBJ1-5; D is perhaps TRBD1 (5 bases). The CDR3 is 17 residues long. Trimming removed 6 bases at V and 1 base at J, with 19 bases between. Germline V gene lookup returns CDR1 MDHEN and CDR2 SYDVKM. For the CDR3, the DNA is TGTGCCAGCAGACCCGCCACCGGGACGGGGAGCAATCAGCCCCAGCATTTT. This translates into CASRPATGTGSNQPQHF.

The rearrangement links TRBV10-3 to TRBJ2-6, with 9 bases fitting TRBD1. This CDR3 has 17 amino acids. The germline gives CDR1 ENHRY, CDR2 SYGVKD. V lost 9 bases and J lost 2; bases outside the gene matches: 11. As DNA, the CDR3 is TGTGCCATTGGAGGGGACAGGGCTTCAGCTGGGGCCAACGTCCTGACTTTC. This sequence encodes CAIGGDRASAGANVLTF.

CDR3 sequence: CASSIDDFGDNNEQFF. The DNA for the CDR3 is TGTGCCAGCAGTATCGACGACTTCGGGGACAACAATGAGCAGTTCTTC. The rearrangement uses TRBV6-6 and TRBJ2-1; D is perhaps TRBD1 (6 bases). From germline, CDR1 is MNHNY and CDR2 SVGAGI (reference sequence). Trimming removed 5 bases at V and 5 bases at J, with 19 bases between. This CDR3 is built from 16 residues.

The chain recombines TRBV14 with TRBJ1-1, with 8 bases identical to TRBD1. Germline loops: CDR1 SGHDN, CDR2 FVKESK. The ends lost 1 base at V and 5 bases at J; junction bases unmatched: 3. The CDR3 loop spans 14 amino acids. In DNA form, the CDR3 reads TGTGCCAGCAGCCAAGGACAGGGGTTTACTGAAGCTTTCTTT. Amino acid sequence: CASSQGQGFTEAFF.

V is TRBV5-1 and J is TRBJ2-7; TRBD1 agrees at 11 bases. The CDR3 loop spans 15 amino acids. V lost 2 bases and J lost 2; bases outside the gene matches: 3. Germline V gene lookup returns CDR1 SGHRS and CDR2 YFSETQ. CDR3 DNA: TGCGCCAGCAGCTTTAGGACAGGGGGCACCTACGAGCAGTACTTC. Encoded protein: CASSFRTGGTYEQYF.

This clone appeared a single time. V is TRBV2 and J is TRBJ2-5; weak D call: TRBD1 (6 bases). CDR1 and CDR2 from the germline V gene are SNHLY and FYNNEI. The CDR3 contains 15 residues. The ends were cut back, 6 bases at V and 1 base at J, with 15 bases in the middle. CDR3 protein: CASSSLTGSQETQYF. CDR3 sequence (DNA): TGTGCCAGCAGCAGTTTGACAGGCAGCCAAGAGACCCAGTACTTC.

This chain links TRBV19 with TRBJ2-5; 7 bases map to TRBD2. CDR1 and CDR2 from the germline V gene are LNHDA and SQIVND (reference sequence). The CDR3 length is 15 residues. V trimming: 3 bases; J trimming: 3 bases; junction bases outside the gene matches: 7. CDR3 sequence reads: CASSIMAGAKETQYF. In DNA, the CDR3 is TGTGCCAGTAGTATTATGGCGGGAGCTAAAGAGACCCAGTACTTC.